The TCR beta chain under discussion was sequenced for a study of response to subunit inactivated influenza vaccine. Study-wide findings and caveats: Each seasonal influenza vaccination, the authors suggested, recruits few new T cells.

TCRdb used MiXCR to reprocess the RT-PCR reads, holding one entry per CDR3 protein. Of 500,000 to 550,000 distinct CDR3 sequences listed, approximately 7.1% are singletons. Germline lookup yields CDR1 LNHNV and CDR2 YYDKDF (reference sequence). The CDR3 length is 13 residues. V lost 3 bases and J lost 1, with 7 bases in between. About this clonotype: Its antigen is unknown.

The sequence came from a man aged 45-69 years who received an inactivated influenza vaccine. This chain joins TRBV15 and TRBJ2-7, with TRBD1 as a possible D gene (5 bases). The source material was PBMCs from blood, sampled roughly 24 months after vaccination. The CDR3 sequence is CATSSGHSYEQYF. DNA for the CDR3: TGTGCCACCAGCAGCGGACATTCCTACGAGCAGTACTTC.